The 11 T cell receptor beta chains listed next were all sequenced from one sample in a study of monozygotic twins with inflammatory bowel disease. TCRdb reprocessed the 5' RACE reads, with one entry per CDR3 protein and no DNA. The table for this sample gives about 210,000 distinct CDR3 sequences. Sequencing input: blood. These receptors all come from a human donor with ulcerative colitis or Crohn's disease, or a healthy co-twin of an affected twin (not recorded which).

The rearrangement uses TRBV5-1 and TRBJ2-2; with no DNA, the TCRdb D assignment of TRBD2 cannot be verified. Germline assignment: CDR1 SGHRS and CDR2 YFSETQ. The CDR3 is 16 amino acids. CDR3 in amino acids: CASSSFGGVWTGELFF.

The V and J genes are TRBV12-3 or TRBV12-4 and TRBJ2-1. The CDR3 length is 12 residues. CDR3 residues: CASSRIANEQFF.

This CDR3 reads CSVGGQNYGYTF. The chain couples TRBV29-1 to TRBJ1-2; TCRdb reports TRBD1, a call that lacks DNA to check it against. This CDR3 comprises 12 residues. Germline V gene lookup returns CDR1 SQVTM and CDR2 ANQGSEA.

The J gene is TRBJ1-1, the V gene TRBV5-1; TCRdb's D gene call, TRBD1, goes unchecked for lack of DNA. Germline CDR1 is SGHRS and CDR2 is YFSETQ. This CDR3 comprises 13 residues. The chain's CDR3 is CASSLKGATEAFF. Based on the CDR3 plus reference TRBV5-1 and TRBJ1-1, the full variable domain is KAGVTQTPRYLIKTRGQQVTLSCSPISGHRSVSWYQQTPGQGLQFLFEYFSETQRNKGNFPGRFSGRQFSNSRSEMNVSTLELGDSALYLCASSLKGATEAFFGQGTRLTVV.

The chain recombines TRBV5-1 with TRBJ2-7; the TRBD2 assignment by TCRdb is unverifiable without DNA. CDR3 length: 14 residues. Germline V lookup: CDR1 SGHRS, CDR2 YFSETQ. The CDR3 sequence: CASSLVLAGYEQYF.

The chain employs TRBV9 and TRBJ1-6; no DNA is available, so the TRBD1 call from TCRdb remains unchecked. Per the germline V gene, CDR1 is SGDLS and CDR2 is YYNGEE. This CDR3 has 12 amino acids. The CDR3 here is CASSPPDSPLHF.

V usage is TRBV18 and J usage is TRBJ1-1; no DNA is available, so the TRBD1 call from TCRdb remains unchecked. Germline V CDR1 and CDR2: KGHSH, LQKENI. The length of the CDR3 is 16 residues. The CDR3 here is CASSPPGAGMNTEAFF.

The chain is built from TRBV20-1 and TRBJ1-1; TCRdb's assignment of TRBD1 cannot be checked, as there is no DNA. CDR1 and CDR2 (germline): DFQATT, SNEGSKA (reference sequence). CDR3 length: 12 residues. The CDR3 loop reads CSARKGRSEAFF.

The chain recombines TRBV7-2 with TRBJ1-2. CDR1 and CDR2 (germline): SGHTA, FQGNSA. CDR3 length: 14 residues. CDR3 region: CASSLAATNYGYTF.

The gene calls are TRBV11-2 and TRBJ2-7; TCRdb proposes TRBD2, but this gene call is untestable without DNA. The CDR3 covers 15 residues. Germline V gene sequence: CDR1 SGHAT, CDR2 FQNNGV. The CDR3: CASSFGAVPYYEQYF.

The chain has TRBV11-2 and TRBJ2-1; lacking DNA, the TRBD2 call made by TCRdb goes unchecked. Germline V gene data show CDR1 as SGHAT and CDR2 as FQNNGV. The CDR3 covers 12 residues. The CDR3 reads CASSPQGRRQFF.